This T cell receptor (beta chain) was profiled in a study of T cell repertoires in ileal Crohn's disease. Included were adult ileal or ileocolonic Crohn's patients indicated for ileocolonic resection. Whole-study results and caveats: All patients with clonality above 26.8% had endoscopic recurrence.

Some clones are missing from TCRdb's copy, which holds only in-frame ones; the method was immunoSEQ multiplex PCR. The table lists a few thousand clones, 70% to 85% of them singletons. Unmatched junction bases numbered 3, after V lost 7 bases and J lost 2 bases. Germline loops: CDR1 MNHEY, CDR2 SVGAGI. This CDR3 region has 13 residues. In its sample, this clone was seen once. Its antigen is currently unknown. The sequencing sample was made of ileal tissue. This TCR came from an adult with Crohn's disease. The gene calls are TRBV6-5 and TRBJ2-7, with TRBD1 matching over 9 bases. CDR3: CASNRQGAYEQYF. CDR3 nucleotide sequence: TGTGCCAGCAATAGACAGGGGGCCTACGAGCAGTACTTC.